What follows are 21 T cell receptor beta chains derived from one specimen sequenced in a study of blood T cells in healthy people across ages (dated by TCRdb to between 2014 and 2016). To prepare the library, 5' RACE was applied. The sequencer was an Illumina HiSeq 2500. The second PCR ran for roughly 7 to 12 cycles and used a J-beta primer mix along with a sample-barcoded 5' primer. The public reads were reanalyzed by TCRdb: fastp trimming at Q25, MiXCR alignment, in-frame beta chains only. Each entry merges the rows of one CDR3 protein and shows their most common DNA and genes. A total of 550,000 to 700,000 distinct CDR3 sequences appear in this sample, roughly a quarter of them only once. Together, the top ten hold roughly 20% of the sample. Sequenced: blood. The receptors stem from an older woman in good health.

The DNA of the CDR3 is TGCAGTGCTGAGGAATACGGGGGACTTAGCAATCAGCCCCAGCATTTT. Its translation is CSAEEYGGLSNQPQHF. This sequence joins TRBV20-1 and TRBJ1-5, with D possibly being TRBD1 (5 bases). Germline V gene data show CDR1 as DFQATT and CDR2 as SNEGSKA (reference sequence). This CDR3 spans 16 amino acids. The ends were cut back, 5 bases at V and 0 bases at J, with 17 bases in the middle.

The rearrangement joins TRBV13 to TRBJ2-6; D is ambiguous. Between the trimmed V and J ends, which lost 1 base and 2 bases, there was a span of 6 bases. This CDR3 has 15 residues. Germline assignment: CDR1 PRHDT and CDR2 FYEKMQ (reference sequence). CDR3 sequence reads: CASSLVPTGANVLTF. CDR3 nucleotides: TGTGCCAGCAGCTTAGTCCCGACTGGGGCCAACGTCCTGACTTTC.

As to this clonotype: Lacking the conserved final phenylalanine or tryptophan, this CDR3 likely reflects a read error. The chain is built from TRBV5-1 and TRBJ1-2, with D possibly being TRBD1 (6 bases). Trimming stripped 3 bases from V and 3 bases from J, with 12 bases between. The CDR3 length is 14 residues. The germline CDR1 and CDR2 sequences are SGHRS and YFSETQ. The DNA of the CDR3 is TGCGCCAGCAGCTCACAGGGCTACGACTATGGCTACACCCTC. Translation: CASSSQGYDYGYTL.

The genes are TRBV20-1 and TRBJ2-1; TRBD2 aligns across 7 bases. After removal of 3 bases from V and 5 bases from J, the junction contained 7 bases not matched to a gene. CDR1 and CDR2 (germline): DFQATT, SNEGSKA (reference sequence). There are 14 residues in the CDR3. CDR3 coding DNA: TGCAGTGCTAGTAACTTCGGGGGGAACAATGAGCAGTTCTTC. Its protein product is CSASNFGGNNEQFF.

This clonotype has a single count. The V call is TRBV4-3, the J call TRBJ1-5; D unresolved. The CDR3 is 16 amino acids. Germline V gene lookup returns CDR1 LGHNA and CDR2 YSLEER. Between the trimmed V and J ends, which lost 0 bases and 2 bases, there was a span of 11 bases. The CDR3 sequence is CASSQDLPSGNQPQHF. The CDR3 coding sequence is TGCGCCAGCAGCCAAGACCTGCCTTCAGGCAATCAGCCCCAGCATTTT.

This clonotype was counted a few times. This rearrangement joins TRBV6-5 to TRBJ2-1; 7 bases match TRBD1. The J call may be in error: the DNA end matches TRBJ2-5 better. The CDR3 sequence is 15 residues long. CDR1 is MNHEY and CDR2 is SVGAGI in the germline V gene. The CDR3 sequence is CASSRGTGVGETQYF. CDR3 nucleotide sequence: TGTGCCAGCAGCCGCGGCACAGGGGTCGGAGAGACCCAGTACTTC.

In its sample, this clonotype was seen a few times. The chain uses TRBV29-1 and TRBJ2-5, with D tentatively TRBD1 or TRBD2 (5 bases each). The DNA end lines up better with TRBJ2-1; the J call may be wrong. The germline CDR1 and CDR2 sequences are SQVTM and ANQGSEA. The CDR3 spans 13 residues. The CDR3 DNA follows: TGCAGCGTTGAAGGGCAGGGCGGGAATGAGCAGTTCTTC. It encodes CSVEGQGGNEQFF.

The rearrangement uses TRBV5-5 and TRBJ1-2; a possible D gene is TRBD1 (6 bases). Germline V lookup: CDR1 SGHKS, CDR2 YYEKEE (reference sequence). V was shortened by 1 base and J by 4 bases, with 17 bases between the two germline ends. This CDR3 is 16 amino acids long. The CDR3 sequence is CASSLQQGPTSYGYTF. For the CDR3, the DNA is TGTGCCAGCAGCTTGCAACAGGGCCCTACTAGCTATGGCTACACCTTC.

The chain employs TRBV7-2 and TRBJ1-5; D uncertain. CDR3 length: 15 residues. CDR1 is SGHTA, CDR2 FQGNSA, per germline. Trimming took 3 bases from V and 1 from J, leaving 10 bases between them. CDR3 coding DNA: TGTGCCAGCAGCTTTGTAGGAAGGAGCAATCAGCCCCAGCATTTT. It is translated as CASSFVGRSNQPQHF. The complete variable domain, with remaining parts taken from reference TRBV7-2 and TRBJ1-5, reads GAGVSQSPSNKVTEKGKDVELRCDPISGHTALYWYRQSLGQGLEFLIYFQGNSAPDKSGLPSDRFSAERTGGSVSTLTIQRTQQEDSAVYLCASSFVGRSNQPQHFGDGTRLSIL.

This clonotype was observed once. The chain couples TRBV5-8 to TRBJ2-5, with 10 bases fitting TRBD2. J was trimmed by 3 bases and V by 0 bases; bases with no gene match: 5. This CDR3 has 16 amino acids. CDR1 and CDR2 (germline): SGHTS, YDEGEE. The CDR3 loop is CASSLVLSGGEETQYF. For the CDR3, the DNA is TGTGCCAGCAGCTTGGTCTTAAGCGGGGGGGAAGAGACCCAGTACTTC.

This clonotype occurred a few times. This rearrangement joins TRBV29-1 to TRBJ2-5, with 14 bases fitting TRBD2. This CDR3 has 14 amino acids. The germline V gene has CDR1 SQVTM and CDR2 ANQGSEA. Unmatched junction bases numbered 5, after V lost 6 bases and J lost 5 bases. CDR3 region: CSVRGLAGEETQYF. DNA for the CDR3: TGCAGCGTCAGGGGACTAGCGGGGGAGGAGACCCAGTACTTC.

The CDR3 sequence: CASSSNRDYEQYF. CDR3 DNA: TGTGCCAGCAGTTCAAACAGAGACTACGAGCAGTACTTC. The chain is built from TRBV6-2 or TRBV6-3 and TRBJ2-7; D uncertain. The CDR3 covers 13 residues. Germline lookup yields CDR1 MNHEY and CDR2 SVGEGT. Trimming took off 4 bases at V and 3 bases at J, with 10 bases between the two ends.

The chain uses TRBV4-2 and TRBJ2-7; 9 bases are shared with TRBD2. The CDR3 length is 15 residues. J gave up 2 bases and V 4 bases, and 6 bases lay outside the gene matches. Per the germline V gene, CDR1 is LGHNA and CDR2 is YNFKEQ. CDR3 loop: CASSRDGGGAYEQYF. CDR3 nucleotides: TGTGCCAGCAGCCGCGATGGCGGGGGGGCCTACGAGCAGTACTTC.

The chain recombines TRBV24-1 with TRBJ2-5; D is ambiguous. This CDR3 spans 13 amino acids. CDR1 and CDR2 (germline): KGHDR, SFDVKD. V lost 2 bases and J lost 3, with 6 bases in between. CDR3 protein: CATSDSGKETQYF. In nucleotides, the CDR3 is TGTGCCACCAGTGATTCCGGAAAAGAGACCCAGTACTTC.

This clonotype has a handful of counts. CDR3 region: CASSFVRLVGGPGEQFF. The CDR3 nucleotides are TGTGCCAGCAGCTTTGTTCGATTGGTGGGGGGGCCGGGTGAGCAGTTCTTC. The chain joins TRBV7-8 to TRBJ2-1, with D possibly TRBD2 on 7 matching bases. V was shortened by 3 bases and J by 9 bases, with 24 bases between the two germline ends. Germline lookup yields CDR1 SGHVS and CDR2 FQNEAQ. The CDR3 extends over 17 amino acids.

The chain couples TRBV5-1 to TRBJ2-1; 7 bases match TRBD1. Germline V gene lookup returns CDR1 SGHRS and CDR2 YFSETQ. J gave up 5 bases and V 1 base, and 9 bases lay outside the gene matches. This CDR3 region has 16 residues. CDR3 DNA sequence: TGCGCCAGCAGCTTGATCCCGACAGGGATGGACAATGAGCAGTTCTTC. Its protein product is CASSLIPTGMDNEQFF.

The chain joins TRBV29-1 to TRBJ2-3; weak D call: TRBD2 (5 bases). Between the trimmed V and J ends, which lost 5 bases and 2 bases, there was a span of 8 bases. The CDR3 consists of 12 residues. Germline-derived CDR1 and CDR2 are SQVTM and ANQGSEA. Written as DNA, the CDR3 is TGCAGCGTTCAGGACTTCACAGATACGCAGTATTTT. It specifies CSVQDFTDTQYF.

This clonotype came up a few times. The J gene is TRBJ1-2, the V gene TRBV7-9, with TRBD1 as a possible D gene (5 bases). CDR1 is SEHNR, CDR2 FQNEAQ, per germline (reference sequence). The V and J ends lost 4 bases and 0 bases respectively, with 15 bases between them. The CDR3 extends over 16 amino acids. CDR3 region: CASSSTGVAANYGYTF. For the CDR3, the DNA is TGTGCCAGCAGCTCCACGGGGGTAGCAGCTAACTATGGCTACACCTTC.

The V gene is TRBV7-3, the J gene TRBJ1-2; 7 bases match TRBD1. The CDR3 is 12 residues long. CDR1 is SGHTA and CDR2 is FQGTGA in the germline V gene. V shed 9 bases, J shed 4 bases, and the junction held 5 bases outside the gene matches. The CDR3 DNA is TGTGCCAGTACGGACAGGAGCTATGGCTACACCTTC. Protein sequence: CASTDRSYGYTF.

There are a few counts of this clonotype. This sequence joins TRBV20-1 and TRBJ1-2; TRBD1 matches at 9 bases. CDR3 length: 16 amino acids. Looked up from germline, CDR1 is DFQATT and CDR2 is SNEGSKA (reference sequence). V shed 1 base and J 0 bases; nucleotides not matched to a gene: 6. CDR3 nucleotide sequence: TGCAGTGCTAGAGGGACAGGGGTTGGAACTAACTATGGCTACACCTTC. Translation: CSARGTGVGTNYGYTF.

The gene calls are TRBV14 and TRBJ1-4; possibly TRBD1 for D (6 bases). CDR1 and CDR2 (germline): SGHDN, FVKESK. V lost 4 bases and J 7 bases, leaving 13 bases between the germline ends. The CDR3 covers 14 residues. The chain's CDR3 is CASSPRGHFEKLFF. The CDR3 bases are TGTGCCAGCAGCCCCCGGGGGCACTTTGAAAAACTGTTTTTT.